This T cell receptor beta chain emerged from a study of vaccination effects on CD4 cells after COVID-19. Across the study: Participants got two doses of BNT162b2 or mRNA-1273 vaccine.

Remarks on this clone: The antigen is undetermined.

Assay: immunoSEQ multiplex PCR; the TCRdb copy retains only in-frame clones and omits some. The sample includes fewer than 60,000 clones, more than 75% seen only once; the top ten take around 5.5%. Antigen-specific CD4+ T cell clonotypes were called by their expansion after viral peptide-pool culture in ViraFEST. With more than 9 days of culture completed, CD4+ T cells were isolated. By PCR, the person was confirmed to have had SARS-CoV-2 infection between March and December 2020. The CDR3 runs 21 residues. The TCR originated in a human donor who had a prior SARS-CoV-2 infection. Material: CD4+ T cells from PBMCs cultured with HIV peptides, obtained before COVID-19 vaccination. Subset described: HIV-1 Nef peptide pool negative control/reference culture. The chain joins TRBV21-1 to TRBJ2-7; TRBD1, the table's D call, was not compared with the DNA. TRBV21-1 is a pseudogene locus. CDR3 sequence: CASSPQGQPTLGRIPTYEQYF. CDR3 nucleotide sequence: TGTGCCAGCAGTCCTCAGGGGCAGCCTACCCTCGGGCGGATTCCAACCTACGAGCAGTACTTC.